This T cell receptor (beta chain) was captured by sequencing in a study of blood T cell repertoires in COVID-19 (dated by TCRdb to 2018 to 2021). Regarding the study in general: Collaborator samples came from the United States, Italy and Spain and covered acute and convalescent phases of COVID-19. The prospective study material was composed of cDNA or gDNA derived from T cells, B-cell-depleted T cells, or PBMCs. Subjects who had been exposed to COVID-19, were actively infected with it, or had recovered from it provided the deeply sampled blood TCRbeta repertoires that made up the dataset. A freely available public database, intended as a resource for researchers studying the immune response to SARS-CoV-2, is where the repertoires were released. The samples were drawn from the first 160 participants of the ongoing ImmuneRACE study and from 1,254 subjects provided by 6 global collaborators. A de-identified subject ID, COVID-19 status, age in years and sex were almost always included in the sample metadata. Where HLA class I and class II types were available, the types were taken from metadata supplied by the sample provider, not from assay-based typing. What the study reported, not specific to this receptor: The quantity of clinical and demographic metadata differed by source and by participant and was supplied without curation.

This clone was seen a few times. Its antigen has not been determined. Base-call qualities are not available, and no considerably larger clone is one nucleotide away. Collaborating institutions collected whole blood in K2EDTA tubes following their own protocols. For TCRbeta analysis, collaborators shipped samples as frozen whole blood, isolated PBMCs, or DNA extracted from either of those sample types. TCRbeta CDR3 regions were amplified from genomic DNA using the immunoSEQ Assay, a bias-controlled multiplex PCR. The authors' pipeline ran thus. Nucleated cell counts per sample were estimated from amplification of reference gene primers within the assay. To quantify the absolute abundance of each unique TCRbeta CDR3 rearrangement, sequence reads were collapsed and filtered. For each sample, productive Simpson clonality was calculated as the square root of Simpson's diversity index over productive rearrangements. In its TCRdb copy, this immuneACCESS table keeps in-frame sequences only and misses some clones. Where compared with another copy, unresolved V genes explain less than half of these, and the others have no known cause. V and J calls and clone size are given by that table; D and trimming were obtained from the DNA. Within this sample are around 64,000 clones, with 65% to 80% of them counted one time only. The top ten clonotypes cover more than 3% of the sample.

V was cut back by 4 bases and J by 0 bases, leaving a gap of 4 bases between them. Per the germline V gene (reference sequence), GTSNPN is the CDR1 and SVGIG is the CDR2. The CDR3 contains 12 residues, cysteine and phenylalanine counted. The DNA shown is the 36-base CDR3, in frame from base 1. Sequencing used peripheral blood. The V and J genes are TRBV30 and TRBJ1-3, with no reliable assignment of the D segment. The receptor was isolated from a man between 60 and 75 years old with acute or convalescent COVID-19. The encoded CDR3 is CAWTNSGNTIYF. The nucleotides read TGTGCCTGGACCAACTCTGGAAACACCATATATTTT.